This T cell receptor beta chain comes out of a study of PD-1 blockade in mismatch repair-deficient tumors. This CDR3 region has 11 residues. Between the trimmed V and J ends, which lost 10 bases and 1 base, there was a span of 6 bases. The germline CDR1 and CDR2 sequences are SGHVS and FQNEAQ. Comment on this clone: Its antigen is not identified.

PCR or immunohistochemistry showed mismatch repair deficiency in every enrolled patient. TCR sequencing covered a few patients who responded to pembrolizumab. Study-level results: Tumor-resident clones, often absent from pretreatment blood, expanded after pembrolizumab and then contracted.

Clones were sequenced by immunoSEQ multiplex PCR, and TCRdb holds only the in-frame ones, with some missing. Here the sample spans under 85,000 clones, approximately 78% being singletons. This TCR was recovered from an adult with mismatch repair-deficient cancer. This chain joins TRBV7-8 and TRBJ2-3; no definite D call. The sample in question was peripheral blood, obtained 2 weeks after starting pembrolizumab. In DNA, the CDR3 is TGTGCCACCGCGGGCACAGATACGCAGTATTTT. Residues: CATAGTDTQYF.